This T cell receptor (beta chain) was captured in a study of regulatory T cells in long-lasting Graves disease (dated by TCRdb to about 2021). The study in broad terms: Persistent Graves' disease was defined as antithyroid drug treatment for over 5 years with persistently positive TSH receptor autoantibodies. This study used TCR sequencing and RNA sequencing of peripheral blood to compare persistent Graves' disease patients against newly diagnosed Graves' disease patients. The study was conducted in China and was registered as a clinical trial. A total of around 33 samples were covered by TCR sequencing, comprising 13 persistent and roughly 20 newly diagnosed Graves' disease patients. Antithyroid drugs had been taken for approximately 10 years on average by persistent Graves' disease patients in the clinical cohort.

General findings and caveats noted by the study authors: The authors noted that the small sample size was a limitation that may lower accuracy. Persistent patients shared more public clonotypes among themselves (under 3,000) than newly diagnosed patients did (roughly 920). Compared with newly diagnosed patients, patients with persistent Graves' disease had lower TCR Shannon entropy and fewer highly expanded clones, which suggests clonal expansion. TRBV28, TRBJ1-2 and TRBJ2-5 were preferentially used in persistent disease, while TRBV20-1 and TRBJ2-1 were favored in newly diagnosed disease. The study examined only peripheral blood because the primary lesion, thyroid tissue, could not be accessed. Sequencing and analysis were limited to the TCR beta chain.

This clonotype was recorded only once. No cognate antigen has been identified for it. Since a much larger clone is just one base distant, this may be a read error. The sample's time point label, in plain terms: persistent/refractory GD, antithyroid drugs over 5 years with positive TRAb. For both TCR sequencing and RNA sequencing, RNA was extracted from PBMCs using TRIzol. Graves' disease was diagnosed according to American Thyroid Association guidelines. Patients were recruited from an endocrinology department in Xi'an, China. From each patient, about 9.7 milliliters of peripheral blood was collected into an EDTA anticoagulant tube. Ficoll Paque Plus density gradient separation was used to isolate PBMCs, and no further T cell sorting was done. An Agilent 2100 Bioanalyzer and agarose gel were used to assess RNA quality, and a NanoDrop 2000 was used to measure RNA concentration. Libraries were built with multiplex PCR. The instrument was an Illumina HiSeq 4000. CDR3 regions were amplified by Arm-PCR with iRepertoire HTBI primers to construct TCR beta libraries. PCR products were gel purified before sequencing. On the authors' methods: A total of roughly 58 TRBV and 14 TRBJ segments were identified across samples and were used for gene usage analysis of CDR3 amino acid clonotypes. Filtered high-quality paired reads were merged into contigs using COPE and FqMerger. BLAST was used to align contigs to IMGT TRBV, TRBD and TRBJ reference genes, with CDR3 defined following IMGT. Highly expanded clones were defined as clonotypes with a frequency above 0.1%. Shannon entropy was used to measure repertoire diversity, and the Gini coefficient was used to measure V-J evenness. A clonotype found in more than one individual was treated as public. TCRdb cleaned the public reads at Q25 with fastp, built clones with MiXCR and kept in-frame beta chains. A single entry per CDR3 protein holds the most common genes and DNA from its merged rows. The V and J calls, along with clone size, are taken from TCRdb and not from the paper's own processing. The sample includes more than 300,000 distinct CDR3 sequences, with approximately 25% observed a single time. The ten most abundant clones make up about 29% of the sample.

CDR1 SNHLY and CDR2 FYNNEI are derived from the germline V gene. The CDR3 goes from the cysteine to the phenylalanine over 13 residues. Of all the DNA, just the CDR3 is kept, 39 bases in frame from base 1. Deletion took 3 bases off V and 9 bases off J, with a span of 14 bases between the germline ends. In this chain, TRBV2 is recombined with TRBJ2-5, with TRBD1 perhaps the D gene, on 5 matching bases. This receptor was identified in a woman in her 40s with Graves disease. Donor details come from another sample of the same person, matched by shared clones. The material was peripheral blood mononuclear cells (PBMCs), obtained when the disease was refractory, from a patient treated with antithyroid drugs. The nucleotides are TGTGCCAGCAGTGAGGCCGGCCCCAGGGCCCAGTACTTC. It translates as CASSEAGPRAQYF.